The following is a T cell receptor beta chain sequence with its context. The data derive from a study of blood T cell repertoires in COVID-19. Turning to the study itself: Samples of COVID-19 (acute and convalescent) were obtained from the United States, Italy and Spain.

Profiled with immunoSEQ multiplex PCR; TCRdb holds only in-frame clones, not every one. Of around 170,000 clones detected, 90% appear once; the ten largest clones hold approximately 0.5%. The V gene end was trimmed by 5 bases and the J gene end by 4 bases; junction bases not matched to a gene: 4. This CDR3 spans 14 amino acids. Germline lookup yields CDR1 KGHSH and CDR2 LQKENI. Sequenced material: peripheral blood. The chain employs TRBV18 and TRBJ1-5; TRBD1 aligns across 8 bases. This TCR was recovered from a man aged 50 to 60 with acute or convalescent COVID-19. The chain's CDR3 is CASSGQGRNQPQHF. Here the CDR3 DNA reads TGTGCCAGCTCAGGACAGGGTCGGAATCAGCCCCAGCATTTT.